Below are 9 T cell receptor beta chains sequenced from a single sample in a study of T cell responses to AZD1222 COVID-19 vaccine. Generated by immunoSEQ multiplex PCR, the TCRdb table keeps only in-frame clones and is missing some. The profile shows approximately 130,000 clones, about 93% of them singletons. The sequences come from peripheral blood, collected on day 0 of AZD1222 vaccination. The origin of the receptors is an adult in good health.

The J gene is TRBJ1-4, the V gene TRBV2; 10 bases line up with TRBD1. The CDR3 totals 14 residues. The germline gives CDR1 SNHLY, CDR2 FYNNEI. J lost 5 bases, V lost 6 bases, and 3 bases had no gene match. The CDR3 nucleotides are TGTGCCAGCAGCCGGACAGGGGGGAATGAAAAACTGTTTTTT. Translated: CASSRTGGNEKLFF.

The rearrangement links TRBV7-9 to TRBJ1-2; 7 bases are shared with TRBD1. Germline trimming cut 3 bases from V and 8 bases from J; bases unmatched to any gene: 6. Germline CDR1 SEHNR, CDR2 FQNEAQ (reference sequence). This CDR3 region has 13 residues. This CDR3 is CASSFDRARGYTF. CDR3 bases: TGTGCCAGCAGCTTTGACAGGGCTAGAGGCTACACCTTC.

V and J are TRBV29-1 and TRBJ1-2; D gene ambiguous. Per germline, CDR1 SQVTM and CDR2 ANQGSEA. This CDR3 region has 14 residues. V was cut by 6 bases and J by 7 bases, with 21 bases left in between. CDR3 loop: CSVVIGQITLGYTF. The CDR3 nucleotides read TGCAGCGTGGTCATCGGCCAGATCACTCTTGGCTACACCTTC.

The gene calls are TRBV7-6 and TRBJ2-1; D unclear. The CDR3 has 14 residues. With 4 bases removed from V and 8 bases from J, the gap between germline ends came to 15 bases. Germline V gene data show CDR1 as SGHVS and CDR2 as FNYEAQ. The CDR3 sequence is CASSYRPPGDEQFF. CDR3 DNA sequence: TGTGCCAGCAGCTACAGACCCCCTGGGGATGAGCAGTTCTTC.

The CDR3 bases are TGCGCCAGCAGCCAACCGGGACAGCGAACCTATGGCTACACCTTC. Its translation: CASSQPGQRTYGYTF. J is TRBJ1-2 and V is TRBV4-1; 7 nucleotides align to TRBD1. This CDR3 is 15 amino acids long. V was pared by 2 bases and J by 4 bases, with 7 bases of the junction left unmatched. Germline V CDR1 and CDR2: MGHRA, YSYEKL.

This rearrangement joins TRBV13 to TRBJ2-1, with D possibly matching TRBD1 (5 bases). The germline CDR1 and CDR2 sequences are PRHDT and FYEKMQ (reference sequence). The CDR3 runs 15 residues. Trimming removed 2 bases from V and 4 bases from J, with 12 bases in between. In nucleotides, the CDR3 is TGTGCCAGCAGCTTACGGTCAGGGTTATACAATGAGCAGTTCTTC. Protein sequence: CASSLRSGLYNEQFF.

The V call is TRBV18, the J call TRBJ1-3; 7 bases are shared with TRBD1. Germline CDR1 and CDR2: KGHSH and LQKENI. The ends lost 1 base at V and 4 bases at J; junction bases unmatched: 4. The CDR3 has 15 residues. The CDR3 DNA follows: TGTGCCAGCTCACCACAGGGACAGCCCGGAAACACCATATATTTT. Translation: CASSPQGQPGNTIYF.

The CDR3 DNA is TGTGCCAGCCGGGGGGGGACTGAAGCTTTCTTT. Its protein is CASRGGTEAFF. The gene calls are TRBV6-6 and TRBJ1-1, with a weak D call TRBD1 (5 bases). The germline V gene has CDR1 MNHNY and CDR2 SVGAGI (reference sequence). V dropped 8 bases and J dropped 5 bases, with 9 bases sitting between them. The CDR3 is 11 residues long.

J is TRBJ2-6 and V is TRBV19; the D gene could be TRBD1 or TRBD2 (5 bases each). V lost 7 bases, J lost 2 bases, and 12 bases lay in between. Germline loops: CDR1 LNHDA, CDR2 SQIVND (reference sequence). This CDR3 has 15 residues. For the CDR3, the DNA is TGTGCCAGTACGGGACGGTTTGCTGGGGCCAACGTCCTGACTTTC. Translated: CASTGRFAGANVLTF.